This entry concerns a single T cell receptor beta chain. Its matching antigen is unknown. Constant-segment primers served in 5'RACE that generated TCR alpha and TCR beta cDNA libraries bearing sample barcodes and UMIs. TCRdb called the 5' RACE reads again in MiXCR, with one record for every CDR3 protein. The sample holds some 120,000 distinct CDR3 sequences, 16% seen once. The data belong to a study of T-cell memory formation after mild COVID-19. General observations from the study: Day 15 to 85 contracting clones showed balanced CD4/CD8; later expanders leaned CD4+.

V was clipped by 1 base and J by 1 base; unmatched bases: 2. The CDR3 consists of 15 residues. Germline lookup yields CDR1 KGHSH and CDR2 LQKENI. The TCR was taken from an adult woman who had mild COVID-19 (a few samples of this study predate the infection). Cell type and time point are not known. V gene TRBV18 combines with J gene TRBJ1-1, with TRBD1 matching over 8 bases. Sequenced input: PBMCs or a T cell subset sorted from them (not recorded which). Here the CDR3 reads CASSPRDRRNTEAFF. DNA of the CDR3: TGTGCCAGCTCACCACGGGACAGGAGGAACACTGAAGCTTTCTTT.